These 7 T cell receptor beta chains were all obtained from the same sample, sequenced in a study of blood T cell repertoires in COVID-19 (TCRdb year 2020). The receptor library was made with the immunoSEQ multiplex PCR assay. The immuneACCESS repertoire file appears here via TCRdb, limited to in-frame rearrangements. These files lack a portion of the clones; in checked studies, under half of the deficit traces to unresolved V genes, and the cause of the others is not known. This sample has approximately 230,000 clones in its table, and 70% to 90% of those were observed once. Of the sample, roughly 2.3% is held by the ten largest clones. The material sequenced was peripheral blood. The receptors here all came from a young man who had recovered from COVID-19.

The chain joins TRBV6-5 to TRBJ1-1, with a weak D call TRBD1 (5 bases). Germline-derived CDR1 and CDR2 are MNHEY and SVGAGI. The CDR3 is 14 amino acids. Trimming stripped 7 bases from V and 0 bases from J, with 12 bases between. The CDR3, as DNA: TGTGCCAGCACAAGGGGAACGGTGAACACTGAAGCTTTCTTT. Its translation is CASTRGTVNTEAFF.

The CDR3 DNA follows: TGTGCCAGCAGTAAGATGGTAGCTTCAGATACGCAGTATTTT. Translating gives CASSKMVASDTQYF. V gene TRBV6-5 combines with J gene TRBJ2-3, with D unclear. With 5 bases removed from V and 4 bases from J, the gap between germline ends came to 13 bases. Germline V gene lookup returns CDR1 MNHEY and CDR2 SVGAGI. This CDR3 comprises 14 residues.

The CDR3 coding sequence is TGCAGTGCTATTGACAGACGCCAGGGGAACACTGAAGCTTTCTTT. As protein: CSAIDRRQGNTEAFF. The gene calls are TRBV20-1 and TRBJ1-1; tentative D call: TRBD1 (5 bases). Germline CDR1 DFQATT, CDR2 SNEGSKA (reference sequence). The CDR3 is 15 amino acids. V was clipped by 4 bases and J by 1 base, with 16 bases between them.

J is TRBJ1-1 and V is TRBV2; 7 bases are shared with TRBD1. The length of the CDR3 is 16 residues. V gave up 4 bases and J gave up 0 bases; unmatched junction bases: 8. Germline CDR1 and CDR2: SNHLY and FYNNEI. The CDR3 sequence: CASSVIRRGLNTEAFF. In DNA form, the CDR3 reads TGTGCCAGCAGTGTCATTCGGAGGGGGCTGAACACTGAAGCTTTCTTT.

The chain combines TRBV7-2 with TRBJ1-5; no clear D. The CDR3 is made up of 14 amino acids. CDR1 SGHTA and CDR2 FQGNSA come from the germline V gene. The ends were cut back, 8 bases at V and 2 bases at J, with 13 bases in the middle. For the CDR3, the DNA is TGTGCCAGCTCCTGGGCCAATCGCAATCAGCCCCAGCATTTT. It specifies CASSWANRNQPQHF.

This clone was seen more than once but under ten times. This chain joins TRBV21-1 and TRBJ2-7; the D segment call TRBD1 is taken from the table without a DNA check. TRBV21-1 is a listed pseudogene. This CDR3 is 12 amino acids long. The CDR3 protein is CASSNHSYEQYF. The CDR3 DNA sequence: TGTGCCAGCAGCAACCACTCCTACGAGCAGTACTTC.

The count of this clone is one. V usage is TRBV5-1 and J usage is TRBJ1-1; D gene ambiguous. The CDR3 runs 17 residues. V was cut by 4 bases and J by 0 bases, with 19 bases left in between. CDR1 and CDR2 from the germline V gene are SGHRS and YFSETQ. CDR3 amino acids: CASSGAPRRLMNTEAFF. The DNA of the CDR3 is TGCGCCAGCAGCGGAGCTCCACGCCGCCTAATGAACACTGAAGCTTTCTTT.